These T cell receptor beta chains were read from a single sample in a study of cytomegalovirus exposure and HLA in healthy donors. Assay used: immunoSEQ multiplex PCR; TCRdb lists only in-frame clones, some missing. This sample has 150,000 or so clones, with roughly 82% found just once. The sequenced material came from PBMCs. The origin of the receptors is a man aged 45-65 years in good health and CMV-seropositive. Each CDR3 is given with its conserved first and last residue. A D gene is named only where the DNA matches it firmly. The listing skips clone size in some rows; elsewhere it reads once, few, many or a size class.

- | TRBJ1-5 | TRBV5-1 | - | TGCGCCAGCAGCCGTTCGGGAGAGAGCAATCAGCCCCAGCATTTT | CASSRSGESNQPQHF
- | TRBJ1-2 | TRBV10-3 | TRBD1 | TGTGCCACCAACCGGGACAGTTCCTTAGCTAACTATGGCTACACCTTC | CATNRDSSLANYGYTF
- | TRBJ2-3 | TRBV5-1 | - | TGCGCCAGCAGCTTGGAGTACGGAGATACGCAGTATTTT | CASSLEYGDTQYF
- | TRBJ2-2 | TRBV5-1 | TRBD1 | TGCGCCAGCAGCTTTGGGACAGACACCGGGGAGCTGTTTTTT | CASSFGTDTGELFF
once | TRBJ1-2 | TRBV30 | - | TGTGCCTGGGGGGCCGGAGGGAATTATGGCTACACCTTC | CAWGAGGNYGYTF
- | TRBJ2-3 | TRBV7-8 | TRBD2 | TGTGCCAGCAGTTCCTCTAGGGCGGGGGGAGCGTCAGATACGCAGTATTTT | CASSSSRAGGASDTQYF
- | TRBJ1-1 | TRBV2 | - | TGTGCCAGCAATTTCGGACAGTCTAACACTGAAGCTTTCTTT | CASNFGQSNTEAFF
- | TRBJ2-1 | TRBV5-4 | - | TGTGCCAGCAGCCCCAGGGAGGCCAATGAGCAGTTCTTC | CASSPREANEQFF
few | TRBJ2-2 | TRBV7-9 | TRBD1 | TGTGCCAGCAGCTCGGGACAGGGGAACACCGGGGAGCTGTTTTTT | CASSSGQGNTGELFF
- | TRBJ1-2 | TRBV16 | TRBD1 | TGTGCCAGCAGCCAATCAGCGGGACAGGGAAGCTATGGCTACACCTTC | CASSQSAGQGSYGYTF
- | TRBJ2-7 | TRBV5-1 | - | TGCGCCAGCAGCGGCAGGGCGGAAGAGCAGTACTTC | CASSGRAEEQYF
- | TRBJ2-1 | TRBV7-6 | - | TGTGCCAGCAGCTTCACCGTTAGAGGACTGGGAAAGAATGAGCAGTTCTTC | CASSFTVRGLGKNEQFF
once | TRBJ1-2 | TRBV25-1 | - | TGTGCCAGCAGTGAGGGGCACACCGCGTTAGGTGGCTACACCTTC | CASSEGHTALGGYTF
- | TRBJ1-1 | TRBV5-6 | TRBD1 | TGTGCCAGCAGTTTGACAGGGATGATAGCTGAAGCTTTCTTT | CASSLTGMIAEAFF
- | TRBJ1-2 | TRBV7-9 | TRBD1 | TGTGCCAGCAGACGGGAGGGGGCTAGCGGCTACACCTTC | CASRREGASGYTF
once | TRBJ2-3 | TRBV4-1 | TRBD1 | TGCGCCAGCAGCCGCTTGGACAGGGGGAGCACAGATACGCAGTATTTT | CASSRLDRGSTDTQYF
few | TRBJ2-5 | TRBV5-1 | TRBD2 | TGCGCCAGCAGCAGCGCTAGCGGGGGTTGGGAGACCCAGTACTTC | CASSSASGGWETQYF
- | TRBJ1-2 | TRBV7-3 | TRBD1 | TGTGCCAGCAGCCCGGAGACAGGGGGCGCCTATGGCTACACCTTC | CASSPETGGAYGYTF
- | TRBJ2-2 | TRBV9 | - | TGTGCCAGCAGCGCCCCGGGAGAGGGGAGCGGGGAGCTGTTTTTT | CASSAPGEGSGELFF
- | TRBJ1-2 | TRBV15 | TRBD1 | TGTGCCACCAGCAGAGGGGGACAGGGGGAGGGTGGCTACACCTTC | CATSRGGQGEGGYTF
- | TRBJ1-6 | TRBV6-5 | TRBD1 | TGTGCCAGCAGTTACACTGGACAGGGGGGAAATTCACCCCTCCACTTT | CASSYTGQGGNSPLHF
- | TRBJ1-2 | TRBV5-5 | - | TGTGCCAGCAGCCCTAACGGACAAGGAAACTATGGCTACACCTTC | CASSPNGQGNYGYTF
- | TRBJ2-1 | TRBV27 | TRBD1 | TGTGCCAGCAGCTTCGACAGGGTGTTCAATGAGCAGTTCTTC | CASSFDRVFNEQFF
- | TRBJ2-1 | TRBV27 | TRBD2 | TGTGCCAGCACTAGGACTAGCGGACTTGAGGAGCAGTTCTTC | CASTRTSGLEEQFF
- | TRBJ2-1 | TRBV5-1 | TRBD2 | TGCGCCAGCGAAGCCGGGACTAGTTTCTCCGATGAGCAGTTCTTC | CASEAGTSFSDEQFF
- | TRBJ1-1 | TRBV18 | TRBD1 | TGTGCCAGCCTACAGGGGTTCGGCACTGAAGCTTTCTTT | CASLQGFGTEAFF
- | TRBJ1-1 | TRBV9 | - | TGTGCCAGCAGCGTACAGGGTGGCACTGAAGCTTTCTTT | CASSVQGGTEAFF
- | TRBJ1-1 | TRBV5-6 | - | TGTGCCAGCAGCTTGGTCGGTTACGAGAACACTGAAGCTTTCTTT | CASSLVGYENTEAFF
many | TRBJ1-5 | TRBV5-4 | TRBD1 | TGTGCCAGCAGCTGCGACCCCTACAGGGGGAACAATCAGCCCCAGCATTTT | CASSCDPYRGNNQPQHF
- | TRBJ1-5 | TRBV2 | - | TGTGCCAGCAGTGACAGGGGAAATCAGCCCCAGCATTTT | CASSDRGNQPQHF